The next 30 T cell receptor beta chains were all read from a single sample in a study of tumor-infiltrating lymphocytes in primary liver carcinoma. Taking about 20-31 mg of unsorted bulk tissue, the authors co-extracted RNA and DNA. Constant-region priming of 500 to 550 ng total RNA yielded TCR beta cDNA. Three nested multiplex PCR rounds, a slightly modified ARM-PCR method, built the TCR beta libraries. TRBV1-TRBV30 forward primers paired with a C-beta reverse primer were used in the first two PCR rounds, which ran approximately 10 cycles each. MiXCR, applied by TCRdb to the multiplex PCR reads, yields one record per CDR3 protein. Here the sample spans more than 20,000 distinct CDR3 sequences, around 79% being singletons. The material sequenced was liver tumor tissue from sampling region 1. Stated subset: tumor region T1, superior pole. These receptors all come from a woman in her 30s with primary liver carcinoma and hepatitis B virus infection.

Worth noting for this clonotype: As the CDR3 is not closed by the conserved phenylalanine or tryptophan, this likely results from a read error. Because the CDR3's place on the DNA is in doubt, the DNA is left out and the CDR3 is given as listed by TCRdb. The chain employs TRBV10-3 and TRBJ2-5. Germline V gene data show CDR1 as ENHRY and CDR2 as SYGVKD. A total of 15 residues make up the CDR3, ends included. This CDR3 is CAISESTSRQETHYL.

Notes on this clonotype: The junction differs from germline at one of its ends, possibly a read error. The chain uses TRBV11-2 and TRBJ1-1; 12 nucleotides align to TRBD1. Germline CDR1 reads SGHAT; CDR2 reads FQNNGV. This CDR3 region has 20 residues. For the CDR3, the DNA is TGTGACAGCAGCGCTCGGGACAGGGGGCTCAAGTGGTGGAGTAACACTGAAGCTTTCTTT. Translated: CDSSARDRGLKWWSNTEAFF.

This sequence joins TRBV7-6 and TRBJ2-2; 11 nucleotides align to TRBD2. V lost 1 base, J lost 1 base, and 8 bases stayed unmatched. This CDR3 has 19 amino acids. Germline V gene sequence: CDR1 SGHVS, CDR2 FNYEAQ. CDR3 DNA sequence: TGTGCCAGCAGCTTAGTCTGGCTAGCGGGAGGAGGGAACACCGGGGAGCTGTTTTTT. It translates to CASSLVWLAGGGNTGELFF.

The chain recombines TRBV28 with TRBJ2-2; TRBD1 is a possible D gene (6 bases). Germline V gene lookup returns CDR1 MDHEN and CDR2 SYDVKM. Trimming cost V 5 bases and J 1 base, with 14 bases left between them. The CDR3 contains 16 residues. The CDR3: CASSTETGQNTGELFF. The CDR3 nucleotides read TGTGCCAGCAGTACAGAGACAGGCCAGAACACCGGGGAGCTGTTTTTT.

Notes on this clonotype: This may arise from a read error, as a much more abundant clone is one base away. The V and J genes are TRBV24-1 and TRBJ2-6; tentatively, D is TRBD1 or TRBD2 (5 bases each). The length of the CDR3 is 13 residues. Germline V CDR1 and CDR2: KGHDR, SFDVKD. This chain's CDR3 is CATRGDVANILTF. The CDR3 nucleotides are TGTGCCACCAGAGGGGACGTGGCCAACATCCTGACTTTC.

Regarding this clonotype: The CDR3 ends on some other residue instead of the conserved phenylalanine or tryptophan, so this is likely a read error. The rearrangement joins TRBV11-2 to TRBJ2-3, with 9 bases lining up with TRBD2. The V gene's germline CDR1 is SGHAT and CDR2 FQNNGV. This CDR3 is 16 amino acids long. In DNA form, the CDR3 reads TGTGCCAGCAGCCCCCCGACTAGCGGCAGCACAGTTACGCAGTATTTG. Amino acids: CASSPPTSGSTVTQYL.

Worth noting for this clonotype: One end of the junction fails to match germline, which may point to a read error. V and J are TRBV14 and TRBJ1-2, with D possibly matching TRBD1 (5 bases). CDR1 and CDR2 (germline): SGHDN, FVKESK. This CDR3 comprises 13 residues. The CDR3 nucleotides are TGTGCCAGCAGCCCTTGGAGGGGTTATGGTTACATCTTC. This gives the protein CASSPWRGYGYIF.

This chain connects TRBV28 to TRBJ2-7; the match to TRBD1 covers 12 bases. This CDR3 region has 14 residues. J was trimmed by 10 bases and V by 8 bases; bases with no gene match: 12. The V gene's germline CDR1 is MDHEN and CDR2 SYDVKM. The CDR3 nucleotides read TGTGCCAGCGGTTCAACCGGGACAGGGGGCGAACAGTACTTC. Its translation: CASGSTGTGGEQYF.

The chain recombines TRBV29-1 with TRBJ2-3; D is perhaps TRBD2 (5 bases). The V end lost 4 bases, the J end lost 5 bases, and 16 bases lay between the germline ends. The germline V gene has CDR1 SQVTM and CDR2 ANQGSEA. The CDR3 is 14 residues long. The CDR3 coding sequence is TGCAGCGTTGTGGTCGGGATAGGGCTAGATACGCAGTATTTT. Translation: CSVVVGIGLDTQYF.

This clonotype was seen more than once but under ten times. No conserved phenylalanine or tryptophan is present at the end of the CDR3, so a read error is the likely explanation. It is unclear where the CDR3 begins or ends on the DNA, so no DNA is shown, and the CDR3 is as TCRdb lists it. The CDR3 loop reads CASQGRLAGVVRGELSL. J is TRBJ2-2 and V is TRBV6-5; TRBD2 was called by the table and not checked on the DNA. The CDR3 contains 17 residues when both ends are counted. CDR1 and CDR2 from the germline V gene are MNHEY and SVGAGI.

This chain joins TRBV5-6 and TRBJ1-1; tentatively, D is TRBD1 (5 bases). The CDR3 consists of 13 residues. The germline V gene encodes CDR1 SGHDT and CDR2 YYEEEE. V was cut by 5 bases and J by 13 bases, with 21 bases left in between. The CDR3 bases are TGTGCCAGCAGTTTTTGGGGCCGCATGGGAGTTTTCTTT. This codes for CASSFWGRMGVFF.

A remark on this clonotype: At one boundary the junction diverges from the germline segment, which might be a read error. The rearrangement links TRBV28 to TRBJ2-3, with a possible D match to TRBD2 (7 bases). The CDR3 runs to 17 residues. Germline V gene lookup returns CDR1 MDHEN and CDR2 SYDVKM. The CDR3 reads CASSPERGRVNENTQYF. The CDR3 DNA reads TGTGCCAGCAGCCCAGAGAGGGGGAGGGTTAACGAAAATACTCAGTATTTT.

Turning to this clonotype: The missing conserved phenylalanine or tryptophan at the end of this CDR3 makes a read error likely. This chain links TRBV29-1 with TRBJ2-2; the D is unclear. V lost 6 bases to trimming and J lost 9 bases, with 14 bases between them. This CDR3 has 12 residues. The V gene's germline CDR1 is SQVTM and CDR2 ANQGSEA. The CDR3 spells CSVVGWTWELFS. In nucleotides, the CDR3 is TGCAGCGTAGTTGGTTGGACCTGGGAGCTGTTTTCT.

As concerns this clonotype: A much bigger clone sits one base away, suggesting this may be a read error. The rearrangement links TRBV11-3 to TRBJ1-2; a possible D gene is TRBD1 (5 bases). V lost 5 bases and J lost 9, with 16 bases in between. Germline assignment: CDR1 SGHNT and CDR2 YENEEA. The CDR3 is 13 residues long. The CDR3 region has the DNA TGTGCCAGCAGCGCTGAGGGGATATCGTGCTACACCTTC. It specifies CASSAEGISCYTF.

As regards this clonotype: Likely a read error: the CDR3 ends without its conserved phenylalanine or tryptophan. The chain has TRBV11-2 and TRBJ2-1; 7 nucleotides agree with TRBD2. The length of the CDR3 is 12 residues. Germline assignment: CDR1 SGHAT and CDR2 FQNNGV. The CDR3 reads CIISSGPNEQFS. The CDR3 DNA follows: TGTATAATTTCTAGCGGCCCCAATGAGCAGTTCTCC.

Details on this clonotype: Relative to the germline gene, one junction end is altered; a read error may explain this. CDR3 amino acids: CSVGRREAGELFF. The CDR3 DNA is TGCAGCGTTGGGAGACGAGAGGCCGGGGAGCTGTTCTTT. This sequence joins TRBV29-1 and TRBJ2-2, with D possibly matching TRBD2 (5 bases). The CDR3 is 13 residues long. Germline V gene lookup returns CDR1 SQVTM and CDR2 ANQGSEA.

The rearrangement joins TRBV6-1 to TRBJ2-4; the D gene is possibly TRBD2 (5 bases). Germline V gene data show CDR1 as MNHNS and CDR2 as SASEGT. The V end lost 10 bases, the J end lost 3 bases, and 25 bases lay between the germline ends. This CDR3 has 17 residues. The CDR3 DNA reads as TGTGCCACTTGCGGGCGAAGGGTCCTGGTAGTCAAAAACATTCAGTACTTC. Protein product: CATCGRRVLVVKNIQYF.

By frequency in the sample, this clonotype is medium-sized. The chain employs TRBV10-3 and TRBJ1-4, with 8 bases lining up with TRBD1. Germline CDR1 and CDR2: ENHRY and SYGVKD. The CDR3 is 15 residues long. After removal of 7 bases from V and 0 bases from J, the junction contained 4 bases not matched to a gene. CDR3 loop: CAIKGDRTTNEKLFF. The CDR3 nucleotides are TGTGCCATCAAGGGGGACAGGACAACTAATGAAAAACTGTTTTTT.

Regarding this clonotype: This CDR3 is missing its conserved last phenylalanine or tryptophan, likely due to a read error. It is unclear where the CDR3 begins or ends on the DNA, so no DNA is shown, and the CDR3 is as TCRdb lists it. The V and J genes are TRBV10-3 and TRBJ2-5. Germline lookup yields CDR1 ENHRY and CDR2 SYGVKD. Ends included, the CDR3 has 15 residues. Here the CDR3 reads CANSESATRQETHYL.

This clonotype is classed as medium-sized (0.01 to 0.1%). V usage is TRBV4-1 and J usage is TRBJ2-4, with a possible D match to TRBD1 (6 bases). V dropped 4 bases and J dropped 15 bases, with 28 bases sitting between them. This CDR3 comprises 16 residues. The germline gives CDR1 MGHRA, CDR2 YSYEKL. The CDR3: CASSPEMNRDTSKWYF. DNA of the CDR3: TGCGCCAGCAGCCCAGAGATGAATAGGGACACGAGCAAGTGGTACTTC.

For this clonotype: As the CDR3 is not closed by the conserved phenylalanine or tryptophan, this likely results from a read error. V gene TRBV6-6 combines with J gene TRBJ1-5; maybe TRBD1 (5 bases). The V gene's germline CDR1 is MNHNY and CDR2 SVGAGI (reference sequence). This CDR3 spans 16 amino acids. CDR3: CAGSYGQGLSNQSQHL. The CDR3 coding sequence is TGTGCCGGCAGTTACGGGCAGGGTCTTAGCAATCAGTCCCAGCATCTT.

As for this clonotype: Given the absence of the conserved phenylalanine or tryptophan at the CDR3 end, a read error is likely. The chain uses TRBV11-2 and TRBJ1-4; D is perhaps TRBD1 (6 bases). Germline V gene sequence: CDR1 SGHAT, CDR2 FQNNGV. CDR3 length equals 14 residues. V dropped 5 bases and J dropped 6 bases, with 13 bases sitting between them. The DNA for the CDR3 is TGTGCCAGCAGCCCGGGACATGTCTATGAAAAACTGTTTATT. Its translation: CASSPGHVYEKLFI.

The chain combines TRBV11-2 with TRBJ2-7, with D maybe TRBD1 (7 bases). The CDR3 length is 17 residues. The germline CDR1 and CDR2 sequences are SGHAT and FQNNGV. V lost 9 bases to trimming and J lost 3 bases, with 27 bases between them. The CDR3 coding sequence is TGTGCCAGGAGTATCACAGGAGGGGGCTCTTGGGTCTACGAGCAGTACTTC. It encodes CARSITGGGSWVYEQYF.

With respect to this clonotype: A read error may be the cause here, since a much bigger clone is one base away. The chain links TRBV6-1 to TRBJ2-7; D gene ambiguous. Germline V gene sequence: CDR1 MNHNS, CDR2 SASEGT. V was pared by 8 bases and J by 3 bases, with 11 bases between. CDR3 length: 12 residues. The CDR3 DNA reads TGTGCCAGCTGTGGTCTATTCTACGAGCAGTACTTC. Residues: CASCGLFYEQYF.

On this clonotype itself: Possible read error: a much larger clone is one base away. This chain uses TRBV12-3 or TRBV12-4 with TRBJ2-5, with D unclear. Between the trimmed V and J ends, which lost 7 bases and 3 bases, there was a span of 15 bases. The CDR3 has 14 residues. In DNA, the CDR3 is TGTGCCAGCACCTACCCCGTGAGCGAAGAGACCCAGTACTTC. This codes for CASTYPVSEETQYF.

Details on this clonotype: At one end, the junction sequence differs from germline, possibly due to a read error. The rearrangement joins TRBV11-3 to TRBJ2-7, with TRBD1 identical over 12 bases. The CDR3 is made up of 15 amino acids. Germline CDR1 is SGHNT and CDR2 is YENEEA. The CDR3 region has the DNA TGTGCTAGCAGCCCCGGGACAGGGGGCAACTACGAGCGGTACTTC. Protein product: CASSPGTGGNYERYF.

The chain uses TRBV12-3 or TRBV12-4 and TRBJ1-2, with 10 positions matching TRBD1. V was clipped by 6 bases and J by 13 bases; unmatched bases: 23. This CDR3 has 17 amino acids. CDR3 sequence reads: CASSLPGQGSLSYSFTF. The CDR3 DNA is TGTGCCAGCAGCCTCCCGGGACAGGGGTCCCTATCTTATAGCTTCACCTTC.

The J gene is TRBJ2-5, the V gene TRBV4-1; D may be TRBD2 (5 bases). The CDR3 has 13 amino acids. With 8 bases removed from V and 7 bases from J, the gap between germline ends came to 17 bases. CDR1 MGHRA and CDR2 YSYEKL come from the germline V gene. CDR3 sequence (DNA): TGCGCCAGCCAAGAAGAGAGGGCCGTGACCCAGTACTTC. Amino acids: CASQEERAVTQYF.

With respect to this clonotype: One junction end disagrees with the germline gene, perhaps due to a read error. The chain joins TRBV11-2 to TRBJ1-6, with 8 bases that match TRBD1. The CDR3 runs 15 residues. In germline, CDR1 is SGHAT, CDR2 FQNNGV. CDR3 sequence: CASPITQGANSPLLF. CDR3 DNA: TGTGCCAGCCCCATCACCCAGGGGGCTAATTCGCCCCTCCTCTTT.

This clonotype showed up just once. J is TRBJ2-7 and V is TRBV4-3, with D tentatively TRBD1 or TRBD2 (5 bases each). Trimming removed 1 base from V and 3 bases from J, with 22 bases in between. CDR1 is LGHNA, CDR2 YSLEER, per germline. CDR3 size: 18 residues. For the CDR3, the DNA is TGCGCCAGCAGCCAAGCTGTGACGAGGGGTAACATTGGCTACGAGCAGTACTTC. It translates to CASSQAVTRGNIGYEQYF.